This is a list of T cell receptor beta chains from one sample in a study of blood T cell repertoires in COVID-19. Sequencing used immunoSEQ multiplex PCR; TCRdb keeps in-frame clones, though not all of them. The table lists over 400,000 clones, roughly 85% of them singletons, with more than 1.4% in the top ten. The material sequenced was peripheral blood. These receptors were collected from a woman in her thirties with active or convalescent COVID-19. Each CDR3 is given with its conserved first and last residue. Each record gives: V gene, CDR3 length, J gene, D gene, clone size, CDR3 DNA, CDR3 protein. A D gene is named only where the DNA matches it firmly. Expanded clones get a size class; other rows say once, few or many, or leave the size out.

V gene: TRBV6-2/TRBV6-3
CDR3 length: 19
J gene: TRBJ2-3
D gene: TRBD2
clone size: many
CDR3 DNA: TGTGCCAGCAGTTTTCCCCAGTGGACTAGCGGGGTTAGCACAGATACGCAGTATTTT
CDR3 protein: CASSFPQWTSGVSTDTQYF

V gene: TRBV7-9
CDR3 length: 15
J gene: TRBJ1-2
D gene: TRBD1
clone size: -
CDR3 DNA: TGTGCCAGCAGCGATCAGGGGGCCAGAGGCTATGGCTACACCTTC
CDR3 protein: CASSDQGARGYGYTF

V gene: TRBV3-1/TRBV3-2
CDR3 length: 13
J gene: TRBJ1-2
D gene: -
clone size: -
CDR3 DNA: TGTGCCAGCAGCCAAGGGGGGGGGAGCGGCTACACCTTC
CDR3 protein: CASSQGGGSGYTF

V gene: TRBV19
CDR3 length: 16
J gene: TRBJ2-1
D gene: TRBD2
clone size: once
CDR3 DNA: TGTGCCAGTAGTAGACGACTAGCGGGAACCTACAATGAGCAGTTCTTC
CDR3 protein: CASSRRLAGTYNEQFF

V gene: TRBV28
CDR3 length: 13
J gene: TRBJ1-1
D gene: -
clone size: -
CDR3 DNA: TGTGCCAGCAGCGATAGCAGGGTTACTGAAGCTTTCTTT
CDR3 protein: CASSDSRVTEAFF

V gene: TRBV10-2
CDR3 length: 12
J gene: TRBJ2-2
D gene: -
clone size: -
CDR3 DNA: TGCGCCAGCAGGGGAGACACCGGGGAGCTGTTTTTT
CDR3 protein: CASRGDTGELFF

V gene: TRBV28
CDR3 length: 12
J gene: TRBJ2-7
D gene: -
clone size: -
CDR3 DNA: TGTGCCAGCGCAGCTAGAACCTACGAGCAGTACTTC
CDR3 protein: CASAARTYEQYF

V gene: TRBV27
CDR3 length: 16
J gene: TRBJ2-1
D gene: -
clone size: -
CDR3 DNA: TGTGCCAGCAGTAAAGGGTCAGGAAGGGGCTACAATGAGCAGTTCTTC
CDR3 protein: CASSKGSGRGYNEQFF

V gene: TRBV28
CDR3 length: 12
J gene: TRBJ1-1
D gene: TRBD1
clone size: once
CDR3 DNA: TGTGCCAGCAGTTTAAACAGGGGGCTAGCTTTCTTT
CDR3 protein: CASSLNRGLAFF

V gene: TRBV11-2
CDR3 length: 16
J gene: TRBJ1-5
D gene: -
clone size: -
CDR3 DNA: TGTGCCAGCAGCGAGTTAAAGGGGGGGAGCAATCAGCCCCAGCATTTT
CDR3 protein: CASSELKGGSNQPQHF

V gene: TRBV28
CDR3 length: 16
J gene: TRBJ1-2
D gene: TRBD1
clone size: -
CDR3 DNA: TGTGCCAGCAGTTCCGGGACAGGGGGCTCCAACTATGGCTACACCTTC
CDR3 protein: CASSSGTGGSNYGYTF

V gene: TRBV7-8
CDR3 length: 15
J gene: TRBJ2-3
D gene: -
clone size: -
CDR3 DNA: TGTGCCAGCAGCTTGCTCTCAGGGGAGACAGATACGCAGTATTTT
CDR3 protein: CASSLLSGETDTQYF

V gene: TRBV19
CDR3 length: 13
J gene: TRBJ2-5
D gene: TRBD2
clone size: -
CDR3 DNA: TGTGCCAGTAGTATCCAGCGGGAGTGGCCCCAGTACTTC
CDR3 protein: CASSIQREWPQYF

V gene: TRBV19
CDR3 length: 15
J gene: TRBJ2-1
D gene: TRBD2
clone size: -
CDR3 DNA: TGTGCCAGTAGTATCTCGACTAGCGGCTACAATGAGCAGTTCTTC
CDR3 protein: CASSISTSGYNEQFF

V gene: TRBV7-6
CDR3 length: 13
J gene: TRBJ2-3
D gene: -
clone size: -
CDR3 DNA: TGTGCCAGCAGCTCCCAACATTTGGATACGCAGTATTTT
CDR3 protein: CASSSQHLDTQYF

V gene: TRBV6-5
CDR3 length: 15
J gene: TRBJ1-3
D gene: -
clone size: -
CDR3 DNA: TGTGCCAGCAGGCCGGGACACTACTCTGGAAACACCATATATTTT
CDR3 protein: CASRPGHYSGNTIYF

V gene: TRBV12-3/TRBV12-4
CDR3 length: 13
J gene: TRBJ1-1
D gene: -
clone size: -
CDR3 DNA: TGTGCCAGCAGTCCCCGACAGGCGAGTGAAGCTTTCTTT
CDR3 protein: CASSPRQASEAFF

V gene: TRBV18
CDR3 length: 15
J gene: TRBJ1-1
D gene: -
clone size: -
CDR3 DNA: TGTGCCAGCTCACGAACCGTGGGGGCGGACACTGAAGCTTTCTTT
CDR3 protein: CASSRTVGADTEAFF

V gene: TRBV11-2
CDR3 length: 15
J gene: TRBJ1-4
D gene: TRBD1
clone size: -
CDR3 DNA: TGTGCCAGCAGCTTAGGCCGACAGGGTTGGGAAAAACTGTTTTTT
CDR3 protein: CASSLGRQGWEKLFF

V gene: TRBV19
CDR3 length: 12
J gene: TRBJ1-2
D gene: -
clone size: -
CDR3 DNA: TGTGCCAGTACCTTCGCTAACTATGGCTACACCTTC
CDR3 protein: CASTFANYGYTF

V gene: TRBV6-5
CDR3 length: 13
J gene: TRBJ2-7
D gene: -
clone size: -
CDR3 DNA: TGTGCCAGTCGATTGGCAGGGAACTACGAGCAGTACTTC
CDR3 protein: CASRLAGNYEQYF

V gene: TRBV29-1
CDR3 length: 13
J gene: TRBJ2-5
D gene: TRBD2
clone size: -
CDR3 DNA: TGCAGCGTTTCTAGCGGGAATCAAGAGACCCAGTACTTC
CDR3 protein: CSVSSGNQETQYF

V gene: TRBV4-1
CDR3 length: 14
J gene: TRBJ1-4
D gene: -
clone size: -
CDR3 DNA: TGCGCCAGCAGCCAAGAAAAGAGTAATGAAAAACTGTTTTTT
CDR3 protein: CASSQEKSNEKLFF

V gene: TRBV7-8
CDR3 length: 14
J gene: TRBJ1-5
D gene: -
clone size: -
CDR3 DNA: TGTGCCAGCAGCCCCGGGGGGAGGGAACAGCCCCAGCATTTT
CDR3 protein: CASSPGGREQPQHF

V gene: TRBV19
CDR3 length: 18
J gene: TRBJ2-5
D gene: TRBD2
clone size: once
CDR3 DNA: TGTGCCAGTAGCCAGGCTTGGCTAGCGGACTCGTACCAAGAGACCCAGTACTTC
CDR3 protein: CASSQAWLADSYQETQYF

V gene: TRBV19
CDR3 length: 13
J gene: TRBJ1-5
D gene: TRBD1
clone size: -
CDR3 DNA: TGTGCCAGTAGTATCGGACAGGGTCAGCCCCAGCATTTT
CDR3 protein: CASSIGQGQPQHF

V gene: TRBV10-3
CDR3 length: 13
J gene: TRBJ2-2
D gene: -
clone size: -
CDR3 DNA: TGTGCCATCAGTGAGCCTGAGCCGGGGGAGCTGTTTTTT
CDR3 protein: CAISEPEPGELFF

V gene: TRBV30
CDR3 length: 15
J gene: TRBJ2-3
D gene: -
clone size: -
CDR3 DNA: TGTGCCTTCGACTTGGCGGCCACTAGCACAGATACGCAGTATTTT
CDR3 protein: CAFDLAATSTDTQYF

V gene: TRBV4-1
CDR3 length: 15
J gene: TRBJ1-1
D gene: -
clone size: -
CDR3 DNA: TGCGCCAGCAGACAAATAAACGACGGGGACACTGAAGCTTTCTTT
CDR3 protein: CASRQINDGDTEAFF

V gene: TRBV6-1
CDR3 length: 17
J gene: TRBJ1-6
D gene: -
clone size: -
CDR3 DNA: TGTGCCAGCAGTGAACTAGGCCAGGGCACGATTTATTCACCCCTCCACTTT
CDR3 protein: CASSELGQGTIYSPLHF

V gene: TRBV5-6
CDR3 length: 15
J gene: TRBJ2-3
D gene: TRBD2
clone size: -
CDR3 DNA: TGTGCCAGCAGCTTGTCTGGCGGGAGAATAGGTACGCAGTATTTT
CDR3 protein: CASSLSGGRIGTQYF

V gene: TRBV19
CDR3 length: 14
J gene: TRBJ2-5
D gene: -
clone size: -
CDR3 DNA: TGTGCCAGTAGGTCGGTGGGGGGAGAAGAGACCCAGTACTTC
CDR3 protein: CASRSVGGEETQYF

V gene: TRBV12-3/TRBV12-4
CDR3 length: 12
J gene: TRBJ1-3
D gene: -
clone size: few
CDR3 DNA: TGTGCCAGCAGTTCGCAGGGAAACACCATATATTTT
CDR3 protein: CASSSQGNTIYF

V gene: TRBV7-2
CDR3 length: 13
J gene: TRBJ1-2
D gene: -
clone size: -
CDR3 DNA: TGTGCCAGCAGCCGCGCTGGCGGCTATGGCTACACCTTC
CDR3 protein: CASSRAGGYGYTF

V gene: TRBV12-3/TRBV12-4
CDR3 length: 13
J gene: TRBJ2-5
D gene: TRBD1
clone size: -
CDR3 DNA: TGTGCCAGCAGTTTAGCCAGGGGGGAGACCCAGTACTTC
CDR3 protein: CASSLARGETQYF

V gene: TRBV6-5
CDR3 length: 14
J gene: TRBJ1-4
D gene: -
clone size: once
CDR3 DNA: TGTGCCAGCAGTTATCTCGACGGGAATGAAAAACTGTTTTTT
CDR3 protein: CASSYLDGNEKLFF

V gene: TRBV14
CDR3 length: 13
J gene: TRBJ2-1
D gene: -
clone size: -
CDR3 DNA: TGTGCCAGCAGCCAAGCTAGAACGGGACTGCAGTTCTTC
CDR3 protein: CASSQARTGLQFF

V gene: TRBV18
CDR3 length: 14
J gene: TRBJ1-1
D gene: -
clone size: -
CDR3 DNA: TGTGCCAGCTCACCAAACGACAGATCCACTGAAGCTTTCTTT
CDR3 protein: CASSPNDRSTEAFF

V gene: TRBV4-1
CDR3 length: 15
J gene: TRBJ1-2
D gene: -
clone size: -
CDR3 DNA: TGCGCCAGCAGCCAAGAGGGCCAGCTAAACTATGGCTACACCTTC
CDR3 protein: CASSQEGQLNYGYTF

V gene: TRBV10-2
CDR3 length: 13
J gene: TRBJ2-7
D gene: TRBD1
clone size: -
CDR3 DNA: TGCGCCACGGCGGGACAGGGCGGTTACGAGCAGTACTTC
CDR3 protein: CATAGQGGYEQYF

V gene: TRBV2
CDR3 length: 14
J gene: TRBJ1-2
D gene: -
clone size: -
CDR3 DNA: TGTGCCAGCAGCGACAGCGCTTCTAACTATGGCTACACCTTC
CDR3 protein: CASSDSASNYGYTF

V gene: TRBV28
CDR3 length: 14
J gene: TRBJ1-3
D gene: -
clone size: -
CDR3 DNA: TGTGCCAGCAGTCTGGACACCCCTGGAAACACCATATATTTT
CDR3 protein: CASSLDTPGNTIYF

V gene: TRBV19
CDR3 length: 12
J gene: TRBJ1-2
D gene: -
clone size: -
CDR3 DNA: TGTGCCAGTACAGACAGACCCTATGGCTACACCTTC
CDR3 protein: CASTDRPYGYTF

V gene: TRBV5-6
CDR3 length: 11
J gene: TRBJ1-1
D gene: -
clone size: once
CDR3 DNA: TGTGCCAGCAGCCTTAACACTGAAGCTTTCTTT
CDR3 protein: CASSLNTEAFF

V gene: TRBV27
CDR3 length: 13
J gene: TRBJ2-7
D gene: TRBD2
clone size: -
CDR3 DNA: TGTGCCAGCAGGGGGACTAGCGCATACGAGCAGTACTTC
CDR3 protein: CASRGTSAYEQYF

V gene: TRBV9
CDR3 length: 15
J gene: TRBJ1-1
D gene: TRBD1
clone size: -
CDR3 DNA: TGTGCCAGCAGCCCTAGACAGGGGGCTGTCACTGAAGCTTTCTTT
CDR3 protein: CASSPRQGAVTEAFF

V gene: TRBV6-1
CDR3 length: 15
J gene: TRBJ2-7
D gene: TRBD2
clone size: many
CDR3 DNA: TGTGCCAGCAGTGAAGGACTAGCGGGCTCCTACGAGCAGTACTTC
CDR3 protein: CASSEGLAGSYEQYF

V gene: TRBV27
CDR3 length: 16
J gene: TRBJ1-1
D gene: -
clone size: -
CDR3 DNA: TGTGCCAGCAGTTTAGGGAGCTGGGGAAGGGACACTGAAGCTTTCTTT
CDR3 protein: CASSLGSWGRDTEAFF

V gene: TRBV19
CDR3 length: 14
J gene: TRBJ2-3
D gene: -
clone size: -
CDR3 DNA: TGTGCCAGTAGTACGCACTCATCTAGTGATACGCAGTATTTT
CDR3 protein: CASSTHSSSDTQYF

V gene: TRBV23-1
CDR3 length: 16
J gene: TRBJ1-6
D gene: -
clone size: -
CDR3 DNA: TGCGCCAGCAGTCAATTCGAGGTTAGGTCTAATTCACCCCTCCACTTT
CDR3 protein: CASSQFEVRSNSPLHF

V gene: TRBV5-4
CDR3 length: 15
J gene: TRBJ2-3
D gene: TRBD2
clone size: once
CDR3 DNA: TGTGCCAGCAGCGATAGCGGGGGTATCACAGATACGCAGTATTTT
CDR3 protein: CASSDSGGITDTQYF

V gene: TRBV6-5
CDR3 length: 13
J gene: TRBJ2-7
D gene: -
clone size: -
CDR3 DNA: TGTGCCAGCACCCCGACAGGCTACTACGAGCAGTACTTC
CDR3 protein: CASTPTGYYEQYF

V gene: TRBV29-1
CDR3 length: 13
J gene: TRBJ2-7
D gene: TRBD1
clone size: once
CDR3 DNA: TGCAGCGTTGAATATAGGGGGCAGTACGAGCAGTACTTC
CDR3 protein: CSVEYRGQYEQYF

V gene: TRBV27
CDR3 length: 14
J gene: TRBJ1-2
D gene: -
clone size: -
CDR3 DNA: TGTGCCAGCAGTTTATCCCGACAGAACTATGGCTACACCTTC
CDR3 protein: CASSLSRQNYGYTF

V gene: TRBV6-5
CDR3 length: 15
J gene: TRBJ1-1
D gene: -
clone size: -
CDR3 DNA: TGTGCCAGCAGTTCCCTGGGAGGGATGAACACTGAAGCTTTCTTT
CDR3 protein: CASSSLGGMNTEAFF

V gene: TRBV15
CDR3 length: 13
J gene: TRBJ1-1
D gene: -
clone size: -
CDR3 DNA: TGTGCCACCAGCAGGGGGGGGGAGGCTGAAGCTTTCTTT
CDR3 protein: CATSRGGEAEAFF

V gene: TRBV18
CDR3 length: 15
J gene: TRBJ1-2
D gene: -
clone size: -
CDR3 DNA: TGTGCCAGCTCACCAATGGAAGGAGTGTCCTATGGCTACACCTTC
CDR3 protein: CASSPMEGVSYGYTF

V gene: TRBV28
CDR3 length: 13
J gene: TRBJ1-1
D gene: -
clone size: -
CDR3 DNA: TGTGCCAGCATCCGGGGGATTAACACTGAAGCTTTCTTT
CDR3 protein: CASIRGINTEAFF